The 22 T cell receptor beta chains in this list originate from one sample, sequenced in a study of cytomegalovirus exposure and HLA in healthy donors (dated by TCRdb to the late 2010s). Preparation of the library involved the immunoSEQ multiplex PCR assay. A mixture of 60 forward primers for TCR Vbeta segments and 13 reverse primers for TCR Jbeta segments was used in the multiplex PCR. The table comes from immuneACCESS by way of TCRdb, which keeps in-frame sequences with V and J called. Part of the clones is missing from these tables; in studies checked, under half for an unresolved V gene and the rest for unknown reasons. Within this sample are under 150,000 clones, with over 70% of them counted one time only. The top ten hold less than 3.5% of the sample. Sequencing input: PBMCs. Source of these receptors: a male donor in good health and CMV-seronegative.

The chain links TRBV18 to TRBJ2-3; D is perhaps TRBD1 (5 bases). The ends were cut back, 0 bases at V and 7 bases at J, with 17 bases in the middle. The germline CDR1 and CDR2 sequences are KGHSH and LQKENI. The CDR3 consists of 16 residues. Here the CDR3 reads CASSPPSGPASNTQYF. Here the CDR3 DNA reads TGTGCCAGCTCACCACCATCAGGGCCCGCCTCGAATACGCAGTATTTT.

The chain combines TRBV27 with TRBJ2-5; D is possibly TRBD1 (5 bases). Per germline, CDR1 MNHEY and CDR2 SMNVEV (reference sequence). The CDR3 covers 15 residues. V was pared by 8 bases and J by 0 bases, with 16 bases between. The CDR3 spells CASGLPLGHQETQYF. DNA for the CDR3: TGTGCCAGCGGATTGCCCTTGGGGCACCAAGAGACCCAGTACTTC.

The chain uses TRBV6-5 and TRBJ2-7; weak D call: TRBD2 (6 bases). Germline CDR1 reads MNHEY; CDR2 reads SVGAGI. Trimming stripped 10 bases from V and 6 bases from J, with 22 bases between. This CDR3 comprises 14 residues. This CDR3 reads CANRPFAGGVEQYF. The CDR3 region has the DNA TGTGCCAACAGGCCGTTCGCTGGAGGGGTCGAGCAGTACTTC.

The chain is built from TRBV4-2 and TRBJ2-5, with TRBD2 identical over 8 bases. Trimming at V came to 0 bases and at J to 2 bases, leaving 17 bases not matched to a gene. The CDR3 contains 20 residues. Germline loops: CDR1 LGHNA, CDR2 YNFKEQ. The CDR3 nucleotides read TGTGCCAGCAGCCAAGAACCCCCTATGGGGACTAGAGTGGATCAAGAGACCCAGTACTTC. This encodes CASSQEPPMGTRVDQETQYF.

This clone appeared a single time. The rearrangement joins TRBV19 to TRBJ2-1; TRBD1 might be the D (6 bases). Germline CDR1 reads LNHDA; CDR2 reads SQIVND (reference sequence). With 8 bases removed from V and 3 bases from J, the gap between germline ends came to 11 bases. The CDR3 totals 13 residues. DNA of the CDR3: TGTGCCAGTTCTCAGGGGAACTACAATGAGCAGTTCTTC. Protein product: CASSQGNYNEQFF.

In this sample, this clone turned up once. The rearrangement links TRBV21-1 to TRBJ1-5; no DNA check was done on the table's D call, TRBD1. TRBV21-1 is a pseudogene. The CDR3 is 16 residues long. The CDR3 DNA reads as TGTGCCAGCAGCAAAGTTAGAACAGGGCGACGGCAGCCCCAGCATTTT. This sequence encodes CASSKVRTGRRQPQHF.

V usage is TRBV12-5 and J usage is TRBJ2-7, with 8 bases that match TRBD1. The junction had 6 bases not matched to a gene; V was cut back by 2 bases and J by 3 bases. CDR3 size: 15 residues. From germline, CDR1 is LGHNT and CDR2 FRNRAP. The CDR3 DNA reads TGTGCTAGTGGTTTGCCTAGGACAGGGAGCTACGAGCAGTACTTC. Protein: CASGLPRTGSYEQYF.

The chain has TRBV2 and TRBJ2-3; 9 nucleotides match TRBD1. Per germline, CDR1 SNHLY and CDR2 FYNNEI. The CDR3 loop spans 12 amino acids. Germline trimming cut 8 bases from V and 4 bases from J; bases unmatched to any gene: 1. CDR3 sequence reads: CASDRGADTQYF. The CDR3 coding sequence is TGTGCCAGCGACAGGGGGGCAGATACGCAGTATTTT.

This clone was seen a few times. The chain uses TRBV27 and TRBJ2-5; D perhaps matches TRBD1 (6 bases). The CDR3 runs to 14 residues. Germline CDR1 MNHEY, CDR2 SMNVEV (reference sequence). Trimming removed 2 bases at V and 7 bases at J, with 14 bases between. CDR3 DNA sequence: TGTGCCAGCAGTTTACTACAGGGTAGAGGGACCCAGTACTTC. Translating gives CASSLLQGRGTQYF.

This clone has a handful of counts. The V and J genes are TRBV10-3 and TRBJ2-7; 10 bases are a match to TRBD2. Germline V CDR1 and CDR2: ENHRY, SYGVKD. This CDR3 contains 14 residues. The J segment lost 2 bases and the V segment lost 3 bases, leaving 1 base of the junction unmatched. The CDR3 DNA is TGTGCCATCAGTGATACTAGCGGGACCTACGAGCAGTACTTC. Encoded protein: CAISDTSGTYEQYF.

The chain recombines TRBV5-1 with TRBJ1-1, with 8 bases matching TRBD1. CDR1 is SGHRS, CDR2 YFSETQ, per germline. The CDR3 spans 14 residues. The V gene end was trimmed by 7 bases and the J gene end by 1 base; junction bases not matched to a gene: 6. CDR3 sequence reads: CASSQTGANTEAFF. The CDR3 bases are TGCGCCAGCTCCCAGACAGGGGCGAACACTGAAGCTTTCTTT.

The CDR3: CASTDRTSGGAISYEQYF. The CDR3 nucleotides read TGTGCCAGCACCGATAGGACTAGCGGGGGGGCCATTTCCTACGAGCAGTACTTC. This chain connects TRBV5-4 to TRBJ2-7; 15 nucleotides align to TRBD2. Germline trimming cut 6 bases from V and 1 base from J; bases unmatched to any gene: 11. Germline CDR1 is SGHNT and CDR2 is YYREEE (reference sequence). There are 18 residues in the CDR3.

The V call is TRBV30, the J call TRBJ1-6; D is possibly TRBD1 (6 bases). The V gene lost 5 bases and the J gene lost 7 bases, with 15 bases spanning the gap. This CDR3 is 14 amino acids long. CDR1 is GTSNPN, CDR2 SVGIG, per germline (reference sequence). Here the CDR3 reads CAWQGLVGNSPLHF. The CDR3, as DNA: TGTGCCTGGCAGGGGTTGGTAGGGAATTCACCCCTCCACTTT.

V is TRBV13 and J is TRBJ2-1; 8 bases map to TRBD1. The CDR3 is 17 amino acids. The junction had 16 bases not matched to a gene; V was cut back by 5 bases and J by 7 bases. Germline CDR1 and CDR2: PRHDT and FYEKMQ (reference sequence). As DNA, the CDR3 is TGTGCCAGCAGCCGGACAGGGTCAAACGGGCTTCGAAATGAGCAGTTCTTC. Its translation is CASSRTGSNGLRNEQFF.

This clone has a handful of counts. The CDR3 reads CASSLPGTSNEQFF. The CDR3 DNA reads TGCGCCAGCAGCTTGCCCGGGACTAGCAATGAGCAGTTCTTC. The chain recombines TRBV5-1 with TRBJ2-1; 8 positions match TRBD2. Germline CDR1 is SGHRS and CDR2 is YFSETQ. After removal of 1 base from V and 6 bases from J, the junction contained 3 bases not matched to a gene. There are 14 residues in the CDR3.

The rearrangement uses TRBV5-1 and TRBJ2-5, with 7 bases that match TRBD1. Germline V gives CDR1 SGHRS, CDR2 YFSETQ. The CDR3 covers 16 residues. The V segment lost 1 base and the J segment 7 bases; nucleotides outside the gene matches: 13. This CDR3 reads CASSLPRDSGSGTQYF. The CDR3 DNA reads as TGCGCCAGCAGCTTGCCCCGGGACAGTGGCTCGGGGACCCAGTACTTC.

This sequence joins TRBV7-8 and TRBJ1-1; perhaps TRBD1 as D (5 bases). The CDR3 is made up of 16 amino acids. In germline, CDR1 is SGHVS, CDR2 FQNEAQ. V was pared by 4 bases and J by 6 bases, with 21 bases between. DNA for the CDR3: TGTGCCAGCAGCTACCCCCCGACAGCTAAGGCCGCTGAAGCTTTCTTT. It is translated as CASSYPPTAKAAEAFF.

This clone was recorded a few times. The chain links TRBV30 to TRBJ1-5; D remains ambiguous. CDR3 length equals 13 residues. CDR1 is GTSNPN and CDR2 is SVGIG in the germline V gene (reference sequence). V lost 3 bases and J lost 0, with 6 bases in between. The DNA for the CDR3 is TGTGCCTGGAGCCCCTATAGCAATCAGCCCCAGCATTTT. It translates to CAWSPYSNQPQHF.

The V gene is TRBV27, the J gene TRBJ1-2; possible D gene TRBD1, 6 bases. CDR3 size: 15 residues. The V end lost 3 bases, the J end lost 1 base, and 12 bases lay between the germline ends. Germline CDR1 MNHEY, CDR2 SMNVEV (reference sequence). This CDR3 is CASSFQRTDNYGYTF. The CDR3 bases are TGTGCCAGCAGTTTCCAGCGGACAGATAACTATGGCTACACCTTC.

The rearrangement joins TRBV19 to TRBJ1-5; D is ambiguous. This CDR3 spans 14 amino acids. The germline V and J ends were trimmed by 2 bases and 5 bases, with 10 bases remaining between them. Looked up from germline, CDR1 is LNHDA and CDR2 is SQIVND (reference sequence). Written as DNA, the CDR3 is TGTGCCAGTAGTATACGAGAATACCATCAGCCCCAGCATTTT. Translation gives CASSIREYHQPQHF.

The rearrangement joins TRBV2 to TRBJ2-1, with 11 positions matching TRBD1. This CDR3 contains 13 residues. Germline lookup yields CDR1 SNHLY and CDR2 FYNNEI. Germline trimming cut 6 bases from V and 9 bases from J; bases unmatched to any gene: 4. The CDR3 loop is CASSGTGGFEQFF. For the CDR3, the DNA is TGTGCCAGCAGCGGGACAGGGGGTTTTGAGCAGTTCTTC.

CDR3 in amino acids: CASSQGQGFDYGYTF. In DNA form, the CDR3 reads TGTGCCAGCTCACAGGGACAGGGCTTCGACTATGGCTACACCTTC. The V and J genes are TRBV18 and TRBJ1-2; 9 nucleotides match TRBD1. Germline assignment: CDR1 KGHSH and CDR2 LQKENI. V trimming: 4 bases; J trimming: 3 bases; junction bases outside the gene matches: 6. The CDR3 consists of 15 residues.